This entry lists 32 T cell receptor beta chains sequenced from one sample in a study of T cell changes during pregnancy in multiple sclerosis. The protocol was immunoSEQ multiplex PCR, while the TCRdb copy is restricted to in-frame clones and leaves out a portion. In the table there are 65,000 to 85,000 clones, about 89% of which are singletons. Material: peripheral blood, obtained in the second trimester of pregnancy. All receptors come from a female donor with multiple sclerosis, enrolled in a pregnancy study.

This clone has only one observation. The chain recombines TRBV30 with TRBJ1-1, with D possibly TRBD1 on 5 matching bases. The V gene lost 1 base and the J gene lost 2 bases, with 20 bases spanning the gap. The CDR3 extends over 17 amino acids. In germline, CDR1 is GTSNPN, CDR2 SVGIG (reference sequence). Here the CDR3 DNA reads TGTGCCTGGAGTGAGACTGTTCCGAGACAGTATAACACTGAAGCTTTCTTT. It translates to CAWSETVPRQYNTEAFF.

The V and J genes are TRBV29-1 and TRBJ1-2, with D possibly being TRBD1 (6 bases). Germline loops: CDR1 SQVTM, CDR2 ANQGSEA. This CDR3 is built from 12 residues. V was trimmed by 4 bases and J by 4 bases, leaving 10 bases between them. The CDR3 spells CSVVAGAYGYTF. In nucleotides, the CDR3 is TGCAGCGTTGTCGCGGGGGCCTATGGCTACACCTTC.

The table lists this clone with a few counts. CDR3 sequence (DNA): TGTGCCAGCAGCGGCCTTAACTATGGCTACACCTTC. Translated: CASSGLNYGYTF. This sequence joins TRBV21-1 and TRBJ1-2; TRBD1 is the table's D call, not checked against the DNA. TRBV21-1 is a documented pseudogene. CDR3 length: 12 amino acids.

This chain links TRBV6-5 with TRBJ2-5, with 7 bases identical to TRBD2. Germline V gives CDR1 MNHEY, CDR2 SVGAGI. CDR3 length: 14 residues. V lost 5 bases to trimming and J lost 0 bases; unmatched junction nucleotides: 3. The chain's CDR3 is CASSKGLDQETQYF. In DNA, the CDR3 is TGTGCCAGCAGTAAAGGACTAGACCAAGAGACCCAGTACTTC.

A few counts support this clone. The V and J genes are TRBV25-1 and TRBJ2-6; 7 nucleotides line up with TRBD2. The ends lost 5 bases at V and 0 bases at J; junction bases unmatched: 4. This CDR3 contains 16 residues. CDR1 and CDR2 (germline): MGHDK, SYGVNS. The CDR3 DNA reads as TGTGCCAGCAGTCCCCGGGGGGACTCTGGGGCCAACGTCCTGACTTTC. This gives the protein CASSPRGDSGANVLTF.

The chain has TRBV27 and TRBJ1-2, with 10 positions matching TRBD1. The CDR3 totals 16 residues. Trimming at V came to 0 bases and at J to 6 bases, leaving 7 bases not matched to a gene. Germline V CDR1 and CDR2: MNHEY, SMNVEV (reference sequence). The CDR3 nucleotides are TGTGCCAGCAGTTTATCGCCCGGACAGGGGGAAGATGGCTACACCTTC. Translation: CASSLSPGQGEDGYTF.

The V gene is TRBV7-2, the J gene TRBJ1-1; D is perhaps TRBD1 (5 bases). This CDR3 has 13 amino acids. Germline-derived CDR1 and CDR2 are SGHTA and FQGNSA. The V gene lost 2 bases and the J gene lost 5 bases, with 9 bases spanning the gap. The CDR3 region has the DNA TGTGCCAGCAGCTTAAATGGGGGGACTGAAGCTTTCTTT. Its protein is CASSLNGGTEAFF.

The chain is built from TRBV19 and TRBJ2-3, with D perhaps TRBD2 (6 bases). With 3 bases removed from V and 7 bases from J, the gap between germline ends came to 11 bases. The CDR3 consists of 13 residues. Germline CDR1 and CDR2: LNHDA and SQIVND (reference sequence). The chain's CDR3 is CASSIKGGNTQYF. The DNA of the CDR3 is TGTGCCAGTAGTATTAAGGGCGGGAATACGCAGTATTTT.

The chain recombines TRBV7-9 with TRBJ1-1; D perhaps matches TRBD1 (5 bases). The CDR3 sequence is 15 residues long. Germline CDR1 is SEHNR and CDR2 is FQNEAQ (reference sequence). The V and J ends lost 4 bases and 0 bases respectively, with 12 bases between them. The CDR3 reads CASSSPSQVNTEAFF. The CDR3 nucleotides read TGTGCCAGCAGCTCCCCTTCACAGGTGAACACTGAAGCTTTCTTT.

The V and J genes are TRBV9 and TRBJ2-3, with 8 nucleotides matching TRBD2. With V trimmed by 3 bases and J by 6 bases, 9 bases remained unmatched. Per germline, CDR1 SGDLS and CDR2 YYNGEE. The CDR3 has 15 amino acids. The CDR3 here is CASSAEGLDADTQYF. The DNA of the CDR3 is TGTGCCAGCAGCGCAGAGGGACTAGATGCCGATACGCAGTATTTT.

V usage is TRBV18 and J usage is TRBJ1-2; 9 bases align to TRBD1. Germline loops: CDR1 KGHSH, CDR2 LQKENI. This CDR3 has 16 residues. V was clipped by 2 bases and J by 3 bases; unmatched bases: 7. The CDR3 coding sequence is TGTGCCAGCTCACCATCCGGACAGGGGACCCACTATGGCTACACCTTC. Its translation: CASSPSGQGTHYGYTF. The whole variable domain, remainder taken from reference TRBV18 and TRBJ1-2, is NAGVMQNPRHLVRRRGQEARLRCSPMKGHSHVYWYRQLPEEGLKFMVYLQKENIIDESGMPKERFSAEFPKEGPSILRIQQVVRGDSAAYFCASSPSGQGTHYGYTFGSGTRLTVV.

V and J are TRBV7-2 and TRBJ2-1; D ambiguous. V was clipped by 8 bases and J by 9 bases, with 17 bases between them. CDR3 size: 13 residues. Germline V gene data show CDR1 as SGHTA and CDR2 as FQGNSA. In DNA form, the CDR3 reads TGTGCCAGCTGGCCCTCTTTGAGCGCTGAGCAGTTCTTC. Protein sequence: CASWPSLSAEQFF.

The CDR3 loop reads CASSLEDRDNEQFF. CDR3 DNA: TGCGCCAGCAGCTTGGAAGACAGGGACAATGAGCAGTTCTTC. The chain recombines TRBV5-1 with TRBJ2-1, with 7 bases matching TRBD1. The CDR3 spans 14 residues. Germline CDR1 and CDR2: SGHRS and YFSETQ. The trim removed 0 bases at V and 5 bases at J, leaving 2 bases unmatched.

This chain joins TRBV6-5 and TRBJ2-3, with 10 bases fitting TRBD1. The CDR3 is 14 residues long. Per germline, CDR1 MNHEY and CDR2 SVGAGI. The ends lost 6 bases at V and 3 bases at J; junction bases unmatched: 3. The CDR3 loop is CASRDRGLTDTQYF. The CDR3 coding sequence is TGTGCCAGCAGAGACAGGGGGCTGACAGATACGCAGTATTTT.

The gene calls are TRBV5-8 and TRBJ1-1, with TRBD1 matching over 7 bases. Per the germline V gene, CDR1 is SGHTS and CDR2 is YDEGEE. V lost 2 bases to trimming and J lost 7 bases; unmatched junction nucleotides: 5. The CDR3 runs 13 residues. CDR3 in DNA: TGTGCCAGCAGCTTTCAAACAGGGGTTGAAGCTTTCTTT. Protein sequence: CASSFQTGVEAFF.

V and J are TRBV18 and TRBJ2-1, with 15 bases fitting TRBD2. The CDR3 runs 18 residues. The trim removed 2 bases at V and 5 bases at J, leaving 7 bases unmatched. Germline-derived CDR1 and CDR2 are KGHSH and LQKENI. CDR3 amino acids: CASSPKEGLAGGHNEQFF. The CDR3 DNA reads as TGTGCCAGCTCACCAAAGGAGGGACTAGCGGGGGGACACAATGAGCAGTTCTTC. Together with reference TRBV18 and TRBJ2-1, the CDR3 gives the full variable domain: NAGVMQNPRHLVRRRGQEARLRCSPMKGHSHVYWYRQLPEEGLKFMVYLQKENIIDESGMPKERFSAEFPKEGPSILRIQQVVRGDSAAYFCASSPKEGLAGGHNEQFFGPGTRLTVL.

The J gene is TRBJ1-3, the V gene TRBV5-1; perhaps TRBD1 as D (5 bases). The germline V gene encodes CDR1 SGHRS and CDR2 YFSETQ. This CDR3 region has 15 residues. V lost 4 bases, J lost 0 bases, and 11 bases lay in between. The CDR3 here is CASSPDTDSGNTIYF. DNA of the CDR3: TGCGCCAGCAGCCCGGACACAGACTCTGGAAACACCATATATTTT.

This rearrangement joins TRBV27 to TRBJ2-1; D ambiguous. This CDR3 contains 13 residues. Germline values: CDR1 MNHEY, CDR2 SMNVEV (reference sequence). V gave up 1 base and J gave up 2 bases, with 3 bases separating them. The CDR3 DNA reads TGTGCCAGCAGTTTATGGCCCTACAATGAGCAGTTCTTC. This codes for CASSLWPYNEQFF.

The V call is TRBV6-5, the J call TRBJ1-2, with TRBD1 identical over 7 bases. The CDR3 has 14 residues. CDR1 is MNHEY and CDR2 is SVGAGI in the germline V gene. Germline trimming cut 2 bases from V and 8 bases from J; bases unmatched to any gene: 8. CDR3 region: CASSYGRGATGYTF. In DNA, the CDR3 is TGTGCCAGCAGTTACGGCAGGGGGGCCACCGGCTACACCTTC.

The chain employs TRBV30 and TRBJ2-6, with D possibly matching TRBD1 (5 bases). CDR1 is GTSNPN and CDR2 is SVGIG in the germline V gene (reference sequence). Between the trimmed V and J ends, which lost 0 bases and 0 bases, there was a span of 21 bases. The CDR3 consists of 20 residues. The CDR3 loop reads CAWSVFPARVRNSGANVLTF. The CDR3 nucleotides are TGTGCCTGGAGTGTATTCCCGGCCAGGGTGAGGAACTCTGGGGCCAACGTCCTGACTTTC.

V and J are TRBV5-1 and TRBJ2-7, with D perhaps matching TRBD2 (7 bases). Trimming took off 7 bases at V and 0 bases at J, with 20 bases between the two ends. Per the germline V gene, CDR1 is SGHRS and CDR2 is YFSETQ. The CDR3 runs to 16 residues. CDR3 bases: TGCGCCAGCTCCCGGAGGGGGGGCTCCAGCTCCTACGAGCAGTACTTC. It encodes CASSRRGGSSSYEQYF. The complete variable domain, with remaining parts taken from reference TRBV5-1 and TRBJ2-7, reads KAGVTQTPRYLIKTRGQQVTLSCSPISGHRSVSWYQQTPGQGLQFLFEYFSETQRNKGNFPGRFSGRQFSNSRSEMNVSTLELGDSALYLCASSRRGGSSSYEQYFGPGTRLTVT.

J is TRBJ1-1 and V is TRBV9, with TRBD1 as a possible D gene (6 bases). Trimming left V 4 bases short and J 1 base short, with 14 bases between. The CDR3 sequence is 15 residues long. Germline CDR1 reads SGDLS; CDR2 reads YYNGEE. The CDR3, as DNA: TGTGCCAGCAGCACCGGACAGCTAACGAACACTGAAGCTTTCTTT. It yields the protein CASSTGQLTNTEAFF.

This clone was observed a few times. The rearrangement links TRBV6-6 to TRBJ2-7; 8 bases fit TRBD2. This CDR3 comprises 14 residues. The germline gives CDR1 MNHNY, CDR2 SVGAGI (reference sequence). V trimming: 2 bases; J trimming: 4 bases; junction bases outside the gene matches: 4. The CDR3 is CASSYAGGFYEQYF. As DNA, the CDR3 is TGTGCCAGCAGTTACGCGGGGGGCTTTTACGAGCAGTACTTC.

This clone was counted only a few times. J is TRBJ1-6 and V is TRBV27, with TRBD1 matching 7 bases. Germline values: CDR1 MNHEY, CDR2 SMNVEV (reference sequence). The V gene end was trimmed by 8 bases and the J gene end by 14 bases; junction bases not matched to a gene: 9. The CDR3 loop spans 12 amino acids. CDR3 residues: CASAQGHRALHF. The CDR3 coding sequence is TGTGCCAGCGCACAGGGGCATAGGGCCCTCCACTTT.

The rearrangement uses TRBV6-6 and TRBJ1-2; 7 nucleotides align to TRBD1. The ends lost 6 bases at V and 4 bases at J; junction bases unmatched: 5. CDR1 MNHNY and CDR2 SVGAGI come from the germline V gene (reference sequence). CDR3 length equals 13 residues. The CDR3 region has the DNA TGTGCCAGCAGCTCGGGACAGCTCTATGGCTACACCTTC. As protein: CASSSGQLYGYTF.

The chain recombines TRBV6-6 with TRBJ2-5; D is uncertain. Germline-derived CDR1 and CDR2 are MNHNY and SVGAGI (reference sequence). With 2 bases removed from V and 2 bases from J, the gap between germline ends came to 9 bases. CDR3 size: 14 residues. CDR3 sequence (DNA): TGTGCCAGCAGTTACGGGCTTGTTCAAGAGACCCAGTACTTC. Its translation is CASSYGLVQETQYF.

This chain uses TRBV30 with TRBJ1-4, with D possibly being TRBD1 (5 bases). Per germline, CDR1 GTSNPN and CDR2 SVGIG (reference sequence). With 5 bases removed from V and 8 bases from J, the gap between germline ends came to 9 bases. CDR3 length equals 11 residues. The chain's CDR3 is CAWGGGEKLFF. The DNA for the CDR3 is TGTGCCTGGGGGGGAGGGGAAAAACTGTTTTTT.

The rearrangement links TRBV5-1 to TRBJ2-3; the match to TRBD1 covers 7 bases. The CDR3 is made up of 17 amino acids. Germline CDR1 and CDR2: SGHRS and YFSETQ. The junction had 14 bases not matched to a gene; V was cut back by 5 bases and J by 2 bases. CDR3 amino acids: CASSLYRDSDTTDTQYF. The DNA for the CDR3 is TGCGCCAGCAGTCTATACCGGGACAGCGATACCACAGATACGCAGTATTTT.

The CDR3 DNA follows: TGTGCCAGTAACTTGAACACCGGGGAGCTGTTTTTT. Translating it yields CASNLNTGELFF. This chain uses TRBV19 with TRBJ2-2; D unclear. The CDR3 is made up of 12 amino acids. The V and J ends lost 7 bases and 1 base respectively, with 4 bases between them. Per the germline V gene, CDR1 is LNHDA and CDR2 is SQIVND (reference sequence).

The chain's CDR3 is CASSMIESGGENLYF. The DNA for the CDR3 is TGTGCCAGTAGTATGATTGAATCGGGAGGTGAAAATCTGTACTTC. J is TRBJ2-7 and V is TRBV19; 7 bases align to TRBD2. This CDR3 has 15 residues. The junction had 17 bases not matched to a gene; V was cut back by 3 bases and J by 12 bases. Per germline, CDR1 LNHDA and CDR2 SQIVND (reference sequence).

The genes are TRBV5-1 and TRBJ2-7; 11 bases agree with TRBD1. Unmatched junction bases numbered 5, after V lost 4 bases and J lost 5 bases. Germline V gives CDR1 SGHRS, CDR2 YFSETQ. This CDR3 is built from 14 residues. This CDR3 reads CASSRGQGEDEQYF. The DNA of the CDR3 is TGCGCCAGCAGCAGGGGACAGGGGGAAGACGAGCAGTACTTC. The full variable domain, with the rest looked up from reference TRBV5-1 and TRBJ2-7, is KAGVTQTPRYLIKTRGQQVTLSCSPISGHRSVSWYQQTPGQGLQFLFEYFSETQRNKGNFPGRFSGRQFSNSRSEMNVSTLELGDSALYLCASSRGQGEDEQYFGPGTRLTVT.

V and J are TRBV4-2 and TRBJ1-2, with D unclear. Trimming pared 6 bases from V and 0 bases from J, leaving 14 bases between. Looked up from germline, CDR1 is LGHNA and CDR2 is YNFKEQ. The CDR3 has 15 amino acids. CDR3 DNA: TGTGCCAGCAGTTCCGGTGGAACAGCTAACTATGGCTACACCTTC. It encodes CASSSGGTANYGYTF.